This entry is about one TCR beta chain. Its specificity is unknown. The entry originates in a study of cytomegalovirus exposure and HLA in healthy donors. Study-wide results and limits: The authors listed 150 or so TCR beta chains as cytomegalovirus-associated. A missense variant in DCLRE1C was later tied to TCR beta V- and J-gene trimming.

The PCR employed 60 Vbeta primers together with 13 Jbeta primers. Assay used: immunoSEQ multiplex PCR; TCRdb lists only in-frame clones, some missing. The sample has tens of thousands of clones; about 74% are singletons. Material for sequencing was PBMCs. This TCR was sampled from a man aged 25 to 40 in good health and CMV-seronegative.

Written as DNA, the CDR3 is TGTGCCAGCAGTGAACAGGGAACCGGGGAGCTGTTTTTT. Its translation: CASSEQGTGELFF. The V and J genes are TRBV6-5 and TRBJ2-2, with D perhaps matching TRBD1 (6 bases). V shed 5 bases and J shed 5 bases, with 9 bases lying between them. Germline V gene data show CDR1 as MNHEY and CDR2 as SVGAGI. This CDR3 has 13 amino acids.